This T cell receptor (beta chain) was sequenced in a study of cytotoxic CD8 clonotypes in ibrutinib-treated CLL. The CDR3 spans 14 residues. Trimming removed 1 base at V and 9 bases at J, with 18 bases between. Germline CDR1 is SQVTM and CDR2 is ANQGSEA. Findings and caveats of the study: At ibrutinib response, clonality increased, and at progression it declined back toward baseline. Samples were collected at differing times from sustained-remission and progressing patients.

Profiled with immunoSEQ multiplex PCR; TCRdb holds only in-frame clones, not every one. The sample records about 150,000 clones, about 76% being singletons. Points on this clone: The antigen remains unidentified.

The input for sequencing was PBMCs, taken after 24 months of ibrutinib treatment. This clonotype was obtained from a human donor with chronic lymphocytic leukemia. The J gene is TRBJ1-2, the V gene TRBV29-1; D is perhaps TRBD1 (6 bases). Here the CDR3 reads CSVEVAGAAERYTF. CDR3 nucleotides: TGCAGCGTTGAAGTGGCAGGGGCCGCCGAGCGCTACACCTTC. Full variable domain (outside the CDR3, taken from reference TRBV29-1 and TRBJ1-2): SAVISQKPSRDICQRGTSLTIQCQVDSQVTMMFWYRQQPGQSLTLIATANQGSEATYESGFVIDKFPISRPNLTFSTLTVSNMSPEDSSIYLCSVEVAGAAERYTFGSGTRLTVV.